This T cell receptor (beta chain) was captured in a study of blood T cell repertoires in COVID-19. CDR1 and CDR2 (germline): SQVTM, ANQGSEA. V dropped 1 base and J dropped 0 bases, with 7 bases sitting between them. This CDR3 has 14 amino acids. Original handling: Reference gene primer amplification in the assay estimated nucleated cell counts. TCRdb keeps only in-frame clones here, not all; method: immunoSEQ multiplex PCR. The DNA was the basis for D and trimming; V, J and clone size are from that table. This table has tens of thousands of clones, roughly 79% appearing once. The sequenced sample was peripheral blood. The chain carries TRBV29-1 and TRBJ2-1; D perhaps matches TRBD2 (5 bases). This receptor was obtained from a man between 60 and 75 years old with acute or convalescent COVID-19. The CDR3 DNA reads as TGCAGCGTTGAAGGGGAGAGCTCCTACAATGAGCAGTTCTTC. This codes for CSVEGESSYNEQFF.